These 20 T cell receptor beta chains came from one sample sequenced in a study of PD-L1 blockade in urothelial cancer. Assay: immunoSEQ multiplex PCR; the TCRdb copy retains only in-frame clones and omits some. The sample lists roughly 20,000 clones; 90% were seen once. The starting material was PBMCs, obtained around atezolizumab (anti-PD-L1) treatment. These receptors originate from an older woman with urothelial cancer.

This clone was recorded only once. J is TRBJ2-1 and V is TRBV5-4, with TRBD2 matching 16 bases. This CDR3 spans 16 amino acids. Germline CDR1 and CDR2: SGHNT and YYREEE (reference sequence). The V and J ends lost 2 bases and 8 bases, in that order; junction bases with no gene match: 4. The chain's CDR3 is CASSFGTSGRAYEQFF. For the CDR3, the DNA is TGTGCCAGCAGCTTCGGGACTAGCGGGAGGGCCTATGAGCAGTTCTTC.

The rearrangement joins TRBV28 to TRBJ2-7, with D perhaps matching TRBD1 (5 bases). V lost 5 bases, J lost 6 bases, and 17 bases lay in between. Germline values: CDR1 MDHEN, CDR2 SYDVKM. CDR3 length equals 14 residues. The CDR3 spells CASSDIQGSREQYF. In DNA form, the CDR3 reads TGTGCCAGCAGTGACATTCAGGGTTCCCGCGAGCAGTACTTC.

The chain uses TRBV19 and TRBJ1-2, with TRBD1 identical over 8 bases. The V gene's germline CDR1 is LNHDA and CDR2 SQIVND (reference sequence). This CDR3 contains 17 residues. V shed 2 bases, J shed 0 bases, and the junction held 8 bases outside the gene matches. The chain's CDR3 is CASSIIAGQGANYGYTF. Here the CDR3 DNA reads TGTGCCAGTAGTATAATCGCAGGACAGGGAGCTAACTATGGCTACACCTTC.

The chain employs TRBV2 and TRBJ2-1, with TRBD2 identical over 8 bases. Germline CDR1 reads SNHLY; CDR2 reads FYNNEI. This CDR3 is 16 amino acids long. V lost 7 bases and J lost 2; bases outside the gene matches: 10. The CDR3, as DNA: TGTGCCAGCACTCGGGGGGGACTGGAGACCTACAATGAGCAGTTCTTC. It specifies CASTRGGLETYNEQFF.

This chain uses TRBV7-9 with TRBJ2-7, with D unresolved. V shed 5 bases and J shed 5 bases, with 19 bases lying between them. From germline, CDR1 is SEHNR and CDR2 FQNEAQ (reference sequence). This CDR3 region has 15 residues. CDR3 region: CASSPPLGRMDEQYF. For the CDR3, the DNA is TGTGCCAGCAGCCCCCCCCTGGGCAGAATGGACGAGCAGTACTTC.

The chain has TRBV28 and TRBJ2-7, with 11 nucleotides matching TRBD2. Germline values: CDR1 MDHEN, CDR2 SYDVKM. Losses at the gene ends were 3 bases for V and 2 bases for J; bases not matched to a gene: 3. The CDR3 contains 15 residues. The CDR3 protein is CASSFASGGTYEQYF. The CDR3 DNA reads TGTGCCAGCAGTTTTGCTAGCGGGGGGACCTACGAGCAGTACTTC.

The J gene is TRBJ2-5, the V gene TRBV29-1, with 8 nucleotides matching TRBD2. CDR3 length: 13 amino acids. Germline values: CDR1 SQVTM, CDR2 ANQGSEA. J lost 5 bases, V lost 5 bases, and 7 bases had no gene match. The CDR3 is CSVTGGGMETQYF. For the CDR3, the DNA is TGCAGCGTTACCGGGGGGGGGATGGAGACCCAGTACTTC.

A word on this clone: One junction end disagrees with the germline gene, perhaps due to a read error. The rearrangement links TRBV6-1 to TRBJ2-3; D is possibly TRBD2 (5 bases). The length of the CDR3 is 11 residues. The V gene's germline CDR1 is MNHNS and CDR2 SASEGT. The CDR3 reads CASSEENTGFF. For the CDR3, the DNA is TGTGCCAGCAGTGAAGAAAATACGGGGTTTTTT.

The rearrangement links TRBV2 to TRBJ1-1; maybe TRBD1 (6 bases). Trimming pared 8 bases from V and 7 bases from J, leaving 17 bases between. The CDR3 extends over 13 amino acids. In germline, CDR1 is SNHLY, CDR2 FYNNEI. Written as DNA, the CDR3 is TGTGCCAGCTCCGACGGGACAAGACGTGAAGCTTTCTTT. Its protein is CASSDGTRREAFF.

The genes are TRBV5-5 and TRBJ2-3; 7 bases map to TRBD2. The CDR3 length is 15 residues. Germline CDR1 reads SGHKS; CDR2 reads YYEKEE (reference sequence). J lost 2 bases, V lost 3 bases, and 6 bases had no gene match. Here the CDR3 reads CASSWSGTYTDTQYF. The CDR3 coding sequence is TGTGCCAGCAGCTGGAGCGGGACCTACACAGATACGCAGTATTTT.

The V and J genes are TRBV28 and TRBJ2-3; D uncertain. Germline V gene lookup returns CDR1 MDHEN and CDR2 SYDVKM. The CDR3 spans 13 residues. Trimming pared 7 bases from V and 1 base from J, leaving 9 bases between. The CDR3 DNA follows: TGTGCCAGCATCTTGGGCGGCACAGATACGCAGTATTTT. This gives the protein CASILGGTDTQYF.

The gene calls are TRBV15 and TRBJ2-7; TRBD2 matches at 9 bases. The length of the CDR3 is 17 residues. The germline V gene encodes CDR1 LNHNV and CDR2 YYDKDF (reference sequence). J lost 3 bases, V lost 3 bases, and 12 bases had no gene match. The DNA of the CDR3 is TGTGCCACCAGCAGCATATATACCGGGACTAGCAGCTACGAGCAGTACTTC. Translating gives CATSSIYTGTSSYEQYF.

The chain joins TRBV9 to TRBJ1-1; D not resolved. The V gene's germline CDR1 is SGDLS and CDR2 YYNGEE. CDR3 size: 14 residues. V gave up 0 bases and J gave up 1 base, with 7 bases separating them. The CDR3 spells CASSVGASNTEAFF. The CDR3 DNA follows: TGTGCCAGCAGCGTAGGGGCATCGAACACTGAAGCTTTCTTT.

This chain uses TRBV5-1 with TRBJ1-1; unclear D gene. Trimming pared 1 base from V and 0 bases from J, leaving 7 bases between. The V gene's germline CDR1 is SGHRS and CDR2 YFSETQ. There are 14 residues in the CDR3. The chain's CDR3 is CASSLRVMNTEAFF. In DNA, the CDR3 is TGCGCCAGCAGCTTGCGGGTTATGAACACTGAAGCTTTCTTT.

This rearrangement joins TRBV19 to TRBJ1-2; 8 bases line up with TRBD1. The germline gives CDR1 LNHDA, CDR2 SQIVND (reference sequence). This CDR3 is built from 15 residues. The V and J ends lost 0 bases and 8 bases, in that order; junction bases with no gene match: 8. DNA for the CDR3: TGTGCCAGTAGTATAGATCCCTCAGGGGGCGACGGCTACACCTTC. Protein sequence: CASSIDPSGGDGYTF.

The genes are TRBV28 and TRBJ2-7; 10 bases fit TRBD1. J was trimmed by 3 bases and V by 3 bases; bases with no gene match: 2. The CDR3 contains 14 residues. Germline V CDR1 and CDR2: MDHEN, SYDVKM. In DNA, the CDR3 is TGTGCCAGCAGTTTTGGGGACAGGGGCTACGAGCAGTACTTC. Amino acid sequence: CASSFGDRGYEQYF.

The chain links TRBV14 to TRBJ2-7; D possibly corresponds to TRBD2 (6 bases). V lost 4 bases to trimming and J lost 3 bases, with 22 bases between them. The CDR3 is 17 residues long. Per the germline V gene, CDR1 is SGHDN and CDR2 is FVKESK. CDR3 coding DNA: TGTGCCAGCAGCCTTTACACCGGGACTGCGATCAACTACGAGCAGTACTTC. Translation: CASSLYTGTAINYEQYF.

The rearrangement joins TRBV6-1 to TRBJ1-2; D not resolved. Per germline, CDR1 MNHNS and CDR2 SASEGT. Trimming shortened V by 7 bases and J by 3 bases, and 12 bases separated the two germline ends. This CDR3 spans 13 amino acids. CDR3 sequence (DNA): TGTGCCAGCAAGAAGGGAGTCGACTATGGCTACACCTTC. Its translation: CASKKGVDYGYTF.

CDR3 DNA: TGTGCCAGCTCACCAGCCCAAGGGGAAATCGATCAGCCCCAGCATTTT. This gives the protein CASSPAQGEIDQPQHF. J is TRBJ1-5 and V is TRBV18; tentative D call: TRBD1 (5 bases). With 2 bases removed from V and 5 bases from J, the gap between germline ends came to 16 bases. The CDR3 covers 16 residues. In germline, CDR1 is KGHSH, CDR2 LQKENI. The full variable domain, completed using reference TRBV18 and TRBJ1-5, is NAGVMQNPRHLVRRRGQEARLRCSPMKGHSHVYWYRQLPEEGLKFMVYLQKENIIDESGMPKERFSAEFPKEGPSILRIQQVVRGDSAAYFCASSPAQGEIDQPQHFGDGTRLSIL.

The table lists this clone with a count of one. This chain links TRBV5-5 with TRBJ1-2, with D possibly matching TRBD1 (6 bases). The V end lost 0 bases, the J end lost 4 bases, and 7 bases lay between the germline ends. CDR3 length: 13 amino acids. Germline CDR1 and CDR2: SGHKS and YYEKEE (reference sequence). The CDR3 loop reads CASSLGRGYGYTF. The CDR3 region has the DNA TGTGCCAGCAGCTTGGGCAGGGGCTATGGCTACACCTTC.